The 8 T cell receptor beta chains given below trace back to one sample, sequenced in a study of control samples from healthy donors and cancer patients. Method: immunoSEQ multiplex PCR; TCRdb's copy keeps in-frame clones and lacks some. The data show around 180,000 clones, approximately 94% seen once. What was sequenced was blood. The receptors originated from a woman aged 18-29 years in good health.

The CDR3 region is CASSLLLPPYEQYF. The CDR3 DNA reads TGTGCCAGCAGTTTATTACTCCCCCCCTACGAGCAGTACTTC. The rearrangement links TRBV27 to TRBJ2-7; no definite D call. Germline CDR1 MNHEY, CDR2 SMNVEV (reference sequence). The length of the CDR3 is 14 residues. Deletions cut 1 base from V and 2 bases from J, with 9 bases between.

The V and J genes are TRBV5-1 and TRBJ1-3; TRBD1 matches at 8 bases. The CDR3 is 16 residues long. Trimming cost V 0 bases and J 0 bases; bases outside gene matches: 2. The germline V gene encodes CDR1 SGHRS and CDR2 YFSETQ. CDR3 coding DNA: TGCGCCAGCAGCTTGGGACAGGGGAGCTCTGGAAACACCATATATTTT. Translating gives CASSLGQGSSGNTIYF.

Comments on this clone: Other DNA sequences in the same sample also yield this CDR3. The rearrangement joins TRBV19 to TRBJ2-3, with D possibly matching TRBD2 (5 bases). The CDR3 extends over 13 amino acids. Germline-derived CDR1 and CDR2 are LNHDA and SQIVND (reference sequence). V lost 9 bases and J lost 0, with 10 bases in between. The CDR3 is CASRGGSTDTQYF. As DNA, the CDR3 is TGTGCCAGCAGAGGAGGAAGCACAGATACGCAGTATTTT.

This clone was observed a single time. Other DNA sequences in the same sample also yield this CDR3. The chain has TRBV19 and TRBJ2-1; 8 bases map to TRBD2. CDR1 is LNHDA and CDR2 is SQIVND in the germline V gene (reference sequence). The CDR3 has 15 residues. Germline trimming cut 5 bases from V and 7 bases from J; bases unmatched to any gene: 10. The CDR3 region has the DNA TGTGCCAGTAGTCCCGGGCTGGCGGGGGGAAATGAGCAGTTCTTC. This codes for CASSPGLAGGNEQFF. Full variable domain (missing parts from reference TRBV19 and TRBJ2-1): DGGITQSPKYLFRKEGQNVTLSCEQNLNHDAMYWYRQDPGQGLRLIYYSQIVNDFQKGDIAEGYSVSREKKESFPLTVTSAQKNPTAFYLCASSPGLAGGNEQFFGPGTRLTVL.

This chain joins TRBV27 and TRBJ1-2; 8 bases are shared with TRBD1. Per the germline V gene, CDR1 is MNHEY and CDR2 is SMNVEV (reference sequence). The trim removed 2 bases at V and 8 bases at J, leaving 16 bases unmatched. The CDR3 consists of 17 residues. Written as DNA, the CDR3 is TGTGCCAGCAGTTTACGAACTGGACAGGGAGATAGATACGGCTACACCTTC. It yields the protein CASSLRTGQGDRYGYTF.

The chain couples TRBV21-1 to TRBJ2-7; the D segment call TRBD2 is taken from the table without a DNA check. TRBV21-1 is reported as a pseudogene. The CDR3 has 17 residues. For the CDR3, the DNA is TGTGCCAGCAGCAAAATAGCGGGGGGCTACATATCTACGGAGCAGTACTTC. As protein: CASSKIAGGYISTEQYF.

The chain employs TRBV7-9 and TRBJ2-1; 12 bases are a match to TRBD2. With V trimmed by 5 bases and J by 8 bases, 10 bases remained unmatched. This CDR3 contains 16 residues. Germline-derived CDR1 and CDR2 are SEHNR and FQNEAQ (reference sequence). CDR3 in DNA: TGTGCCAGCAGCCCTTCGACTAGCGGGAGAATCGATGAGCAGTTCTTC. This sequence encodes CASSPSTSGRIDEQFF. The entire variable domain, with the rest obtained from reference TRBV7-9 and TRBJ2-1, is as follows: DTGVSQNPRHKITKRGQNVTFRCDPISEHNRLYWYRQTLGQGPEFLTYFQNEAQLEKSRLLSDRFSAERPKGSFSTLEIQRTEQGDSAMYLCASSPSTSGRIDEQFFGPGTRLTVL.

The chain joins TRBV12-3 or TRBV12-4 to TRBJ2-7; TRBD2 might be the D (5 bases). The CDR3 runs to 13 residues. Trimming cost V 3 bases and J 5 bases, with 11 bases left between them. The CDR3: CASSLRAADEQYF. As DNA, the CDR3 is TGTGCCAGCAGTTTGAGGGCCGCCGACGAGCAGTACTTC.